This T cell receptor (beta chain) was captured by sequencing in a study of patients and donors after allogeneic stem cell transplantation. Looked up from germline, CDR1 is SNHLY and CDR2 is FYNNEI. J was trimmed by 2 bases and V by 7 bases; bases with no gene match: 1. The CDR3 spans 13 residues. Each CDR3 protein is one row after TCRdb ran MiXCR on the RT-PCR reads. The sample records around 900 distinct CDR3 sequences, 20% to 30% being singletons. By sample fraction, this clonotype is medium-sized. The V and J genes are TRBV2 and TRBJ2-3; 9 nucleotides match TRBD2. Sample: blood, either unsorted or a sorted T cell fraction (not recorded which). The clonotype was recovered from a human donor who was either an allogeneic HSCT recipient or a stem cell or donor lymphocyte infusion donor (not recorded which). It is not recorded whose cells these are; they may come from a transplant donor. The CDR3 loop reads CASKGLATDTQYF. The CDR3, as DNA: TGTGCCAGCAAGGGACTAGCCACAGATACGCAGTATTTT. Full variable domain (rest looked up from reference TRBV2 and TRBJ2-3): EPEVTQTPSHQVTQMGQEVILRCVPISNHLYFYWYRQILGQKVEFLVSFYNNEISEKSEIFDDQFSVERPDGSNFTLKIRSTKLEDSAMYFCASKGLATDTQYFGPGTRLTVL.